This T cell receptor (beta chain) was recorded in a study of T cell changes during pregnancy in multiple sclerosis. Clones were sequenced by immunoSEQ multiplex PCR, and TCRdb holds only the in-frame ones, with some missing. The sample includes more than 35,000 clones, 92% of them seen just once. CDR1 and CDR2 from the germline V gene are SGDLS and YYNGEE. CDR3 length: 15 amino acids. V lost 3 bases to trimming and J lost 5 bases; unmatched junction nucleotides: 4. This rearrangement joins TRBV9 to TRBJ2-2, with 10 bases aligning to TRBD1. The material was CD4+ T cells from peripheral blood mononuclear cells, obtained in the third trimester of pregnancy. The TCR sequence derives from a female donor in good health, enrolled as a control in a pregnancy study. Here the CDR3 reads CASSGGQGRTGELFF. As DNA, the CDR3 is TGTGCCAGCAGCGGGGGACAGGGGAGGACCGGGGAGCTGTTTTTT. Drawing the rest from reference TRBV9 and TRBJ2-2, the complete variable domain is DSGVTQTPKHLITATGQRVTLRCSPRSGDLSVYWYQQSLDQGLQFLIQYYNGEERAKGNILERFSAQQFPDLHSELNLSSLELGDSALYFCASSGGQGRTGELFFGEGSRLTVL.